The clone carrying this T cell receptor beta chain appeared a few times. Trimming left V 1 base short and J 2 bases short, with 10 bases between. CDR1 is SGHRS and CDR2 is YFSETQ in the germline V gene. The CDR3 runs 14 residues. The sample originates from a study of STAT5B mutations in CD4+ large granular lymphocyte leukemia. Sequencing was at survey level. Using immunoSEQ multiplex PCR, the repertoire was profiled, and TCRdb retains in-frame clones only, with some absent. This sample has tens of thousands of clones, with nearly 80% found just once. This clonotype originated in a human donor in good health. Material: CD4+ T cells from blood buffy coats. V usage is TRBV5-1 and J usage is TRBJ2-7; weak D call: TRBD1 (5 bases). CDR3 region: CASSLSQVTYEQYF. The CDR3 region has the DNA TGCGCCAGCAGCTTGTCACAGGTCACCTACGAGCAGTACTTC.